This T cell receptor (beta chain) was captured by sequencing in a study of shared clonotypes between healthy human individuals. Study observations and caveats: Large sequencing depth failed to make sorted-subset sequencing complete, rarefaction showed.

The germline V gene has CDR1 KGHSH and CDR2 LQKENI. The CDR3 runs to 16 residues. V was trimmed by 1 base and J by 5 bases, leaving 15 bases between them. In the case of this clone: As yet, its antigen is unknown.

Original processing notes: Filtering differed, since immunoSEQ gave only junction sequences and no quality scores. Clones were read by immunoSEQ multiplex PCR, and TCRdb kept only the in-frame ones, dropping some. That table furnishes V, J and clone size, whereas the DNA furnished D and trimming. The profile covers around 700,000 clones, with under 80% appearing a single time and more than 1.5% taken by the ten largest. Only Caucasian adults living in Nashville, Tennessee made up the donor group. Division of CD4+ cells produced a CD45RA+ naive subset and a CD45RA-negative memory subset. The clonotype comes from a woman in her thirties in good health. This chain connects TRBV18 to TRBJ1-5, with D perhaps matching TRBD1 (5 bases). The sample taken for sequencing was memory CD4+ T cells sorted from blood. Specified subset: CD45RA-negative fraction. CDR3 nucleotide sequence: TGTGCCAGCTCACCACTGGGGCCAAGAGGGCATCAGCCCCAGCATTTT. It encodes CASSPLGPRGHQPQHF.